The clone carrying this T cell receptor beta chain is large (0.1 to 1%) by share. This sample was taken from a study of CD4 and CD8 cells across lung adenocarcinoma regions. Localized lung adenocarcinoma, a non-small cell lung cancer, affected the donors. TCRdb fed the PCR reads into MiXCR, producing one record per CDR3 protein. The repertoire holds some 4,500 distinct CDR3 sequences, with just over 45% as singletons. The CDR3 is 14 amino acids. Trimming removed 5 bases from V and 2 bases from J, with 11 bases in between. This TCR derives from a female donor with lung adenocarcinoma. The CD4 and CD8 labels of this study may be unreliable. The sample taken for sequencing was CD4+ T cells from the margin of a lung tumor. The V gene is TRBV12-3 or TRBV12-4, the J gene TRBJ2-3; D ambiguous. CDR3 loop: CASSPVIATDTQYF. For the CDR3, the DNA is TGTGCCAGCAGTCCTGTAATAGCCACAGATACGCAGTATTTT.